The 27 T cell receptor beta chains given below trace back to one sample, sequenced in a study of blood T cell repertoires in COVID-19. Only in-frame clones appear in the TCRdb table, and some are missing; sequencing was by immunoSEQ multiplex PCR. The table records roughly 81,000 clones, approximately 88% of them present only once. Specimen: peripheral blood. These receptors all stem from a man aged 25-45 years with acute or convalescent COVID-19.

CDR3 nucleotides: TGTGCCAGCAGCTCGGACGGGGACAGGTCATATCAGCCCCAGCATTTT. As protein: CASSSDGDRSYQPQHF. The chain couples TRBV5-4 to TRBJ1-5, with TRBD1 identical over 8 bases. CDR3 size: 16 residues. Per germline, CDR1 SGHNT and CDR2 YYREEE (reference sequence). The trim removed 3 bases at V and 5 bases at J, leaving 10 bases unmatched.

The J gene is TRBJ1-5, the V gene TRBV19; 8 bases agree with TRBD1. Germline CDR1 LNHDA, CDR2 SQIVND (reference sequence). The CDR3 has 18 amino acids. V shed 5 bases and J 0 bases; nucleotides not matched to a gene: 12. CDR3 loop: CASSAQGASPYSNQPQHF. The CDR3 coding sequence is TGTGCCAGTAGTGCCCAGGGGGCGTCCCCTTATAGCAATCAGCCCCAGCATTTT.

The V and J genes are TRBV30 and TRBJ1-1; D gene uncertain. This CDR3 comprises 11 residues. Germline values: CDR1 GTSNPN, CDR2 SVGIG (reference sequence). The V end was cut by 3 bases, the J end by 7 bases, with 9 bases between. In nucleotides, the CDR3 is TGTGCCTGGAGGAGGGCGATTGAAGCTTTCTTT. As protein: CAWRRAIEAFF.

The chain is built from TRBV29-1 and TRBJ2-7; 10 bases align to TRBD2. The CDR3 contains 17 residues. Germline CDR1 SQVTM, CDR2 ANQGSEA. J lost 4 bases, V lost 7 bases, and 19 bases had no gene match. CDR3 sequence reads: CSASGLAPNTGNYEQYF. The CDR3 DNA is TGCAGCGCATCGGGACTAGCGCCCAACACGGGGAATTACGAGCAGTACTTC.

The V call is TRBV19, the J call TRBJ1-1; possibly TRBD1 for D (6 bases). Germline CDR1 and CDR2: LNHDA and SQIVND (reference sequence). The CDR3 has 13 amino acids. Deletions cut 8 bases from V and 3 bases from J, with 13 bases between. For the CDR3, the DNA is TGTGCCAGTTCCCCAGGGGTTCACACTGAAGCTTTCTTT. It specifies CASSPGVHTEAFF.

The V call is TRBV18, the J call TRBJ2-1; possible D gene TRBD1, 6 bases. Germline lookup yields CDR1 KGHSH and CDR2 LQKENI. The V and J ends lost 0 bases and 2 bases respectively, with 8 bases between them. The CDR3 totals 15 residues. The chain's CDR3 is CASSPPGHTYNEQFF. The CDR3 nucleotides are TGTGCCAGCTCACCACCGGGACACACCTACAATGAGCAGTTCTTC.

The J gene is TRBJ2-1, the V gene TRBV5-5; TRBD2 is a possible D gene (6 bases). Trimming left V 2 bases short and J 10 bases short, with 19 bases between. This CDR3 has 15 amino acids. CDR1 and CDR2 from the germline V gene are SGHKS and YYEKEE (reference sequence). The CDR3 nucleotides read TGTGCCAGCAGCTTCCGGGACTGGGATACAATGGAGCAGTTCTTC. Translated: CASSFRDWDTMEQFF.

The chain couples TRBV3-1 (or the pseudogene TRBV3-2) to TRBJ2-1, with D unclear. Germline assignment: CDR1 LGHDT and CDR2 YNNKEL (reference sequence). The length of the CDR3 is 15 residues. Trimming shortened V by 3 bases and J by 3 bases, and 12 bases separated the two germline ends. In nucleotides, the CDR3 is TGTGCCAGCAGCCATGAGACTCAGATCTACAATGAGCAGTTCTTC. It yields the protein CASSHETQIYNEQFF.

The J gene is TRBJ2-1, the V gene TRBV19; 8 bases fit TRBD2. CDR1 is LNHDA, CDR2 SQIVND, per germline (reference sequence). V lost 4 bases and J lost 7; bases outside the gene matches: 6. The CDR3 covers 14 residues. The CDR3 is CASSTGLEPNEQFF. The CDR3 nucleotides are TGTGCCAGTAGTACGGGACTAGAGCCAAATGAGCAGTTCTTC.

V usage is TRBV6-2 or TRBV6-3 and J usage is TRBJ2-4; TRBD2 matches 13 bases. Unmatched junction bases numbered 5, after V lost 4 bases and J lost 5 bases. Germline V CDR1 and CDR2: MNHEY, SVGEGT. This CDR3 is built from 16 residues. The DNA for the CDR3 is TGTGCCAGCAGTTTGGTGGGACTAGCGGGACAAAACATTCAGTACTTC. It is translated as CASSLVGLAGQNIQYF.

The chain carries TRBV2 and TRBJ2-2, with 9 nucleotides matching TRBD1. The CDR3 is 14 amino acids. Germline trimming cut 6 bases from V and 6 bases from J; bases unmatched to any gene: 5. In germline, CDR1 is SNHLY, CDR2 FYNNEI. The CDR3 spells CASRGGQGSGELFF. CDR3 nucleotides: TGTGCCAGCAGGGGGGGACAGGGCTCCGGGGAGCTGTTTTTT.

The chain uses TRBV30 and TRBJ2-7; perhaps TRBD2 as D (5 bases). The CDR3 runs to 11 residues. The V end lost 2 bases, the J end lost 3 bases, and 5 bases lay between the germline ends. Germline CDR1 GTSNPN, CDR2 SVGIG (reference sequence). The CDR3 loop is CAWSRDYEQYF. Written as DNA, the CDR3 is TGTGCCTGGAGTCGGGACTACGAGCAGTACTTC.

Worth noting for this clone: Other DNA sequences of this sample code for an identical CDR3. The V gene is TRBV4-1, the J gene TRBJ1-3; TRBD1 might be the D (6 bases). The germline V gene has CDR1 MGHRA and CDR2 YSYEKL. V lost 0 bases to trimming and J lost 2 bases, with 8 bases between them. This CDR3 region has 15 residues. The CDR3 here is CASSQDTGTGNTIYF. The CDR3 bases are TGCGCCAGCAGCCAAGACACAGGGACTGGAAACACCATATATTTT.

This chain uses TRBV5-8 with TRBJ1-2; a weak D match, TRBD1 (6 bases). The CDR3 is 13 residues long. The V gene lost 2 bases and the J gene lost 2 bases, with 7 bases spanning the gap. Germline assignment: CDR1 SGHTS and CDR2 YDEGEE. The CDR3 loop is CASSLGQNYGYTF. The CDR3 DNA follows: TGTGCCAGCAGCTTAGGACAGAACTATGGCTACACCTTC.

The chain employs TRBV18 and TRBJ2-1; 15 positions match TRBD2. Trimming cost V 6 bases and J 8 bases; bases outside gene matches: 5. In germline, CDR1 is KGHSH, CDR2 LQKENI. The CDR3 has 15 residues. The CDR3 reads CASSEGLAGGDEQFF. The CDR3 nucleotides read TGTGCCAGCTCCGAGGGACTAGCGGGAGGCGATGAGCAGTTCTTC.

This chain joins TRBV19 and TRBJ2-5; D may be TRBD2 (5 bases). Looked up from germline, CDR1 is LNHDA and CDR2 is SQIVND (reference sequence). The CDR3 is 13 residues long. V gave up 5 bases and J gave up 4 bases, with 11 bases separating them. The CDR3 DNA follows: TGTGCCAGTAGTTCTTCTCGGGGAGAGACCCAGTACTTC. This encodes CASSSSRGETQYF.

This chain connects TRBV28 to TRBJ2-1; D gene ambiguous. The ends were cut back, 3 bases at V and 9 bases at J, with 6 bases in the middle. The CDR3 covers 11 residues. The germline V gene encodes CDR1 MDHEN and CDR2 SYDVKM. The CDR3, as DNA: TGTGCCAGCAGTTTCTTCGGTGAGCAGTTCTTC. It translates to CASSFFGEQFF.

The chain links TRBV21-1 to TRBJ2-3; TRBD1 reflects the table's D call only, with no check against the DNA. TRBV21-1 is an annotated pseudogene. The CDR3 spans 14 residues. The DNA of the CDR3 is TGTGCCAGCAGCAGACCCGGGACAGATAATACGCAGTATTTT. Its protein is CASSRPGTDNTQYF.

The chain links TRBV27 to TRBJ2-3, with D uncertain. Germline loops: CDR1 MNHEY, CDR2 SMNVEV (reference sequence). The ends were cut back, 0 bases at V and 5 bases at J, with 9 bases in the middle. CDR3 length equals 14 residues. In DNA, the CDR3 is TGTGCCAGCAGTTTATCCGGGTCCGGAGATACGCAGTATTTT. Translated: CASSLSGSGDTQYF.

This sequence joins TRBV24-1 and TRBJ2-3; 9 nucleotides match TRBD1. V was clipped by 7 bases and J by 3 bases; unmatched bases: 4. Germline V gene lookup returns CDR1 KGHDR and CDR2 SFDVKD. This CDR3 is 14 amino acids long. The DNA for the CDR3 is TGTGCCACCAGAGGGACAGGGCGGACAGATACGCAGTATTTT. Residues: CATRGTGRTDTQYF.

The J gene is TRBJ1-2, the V gene TRBV2, with D maybe TRBD1 (5 bases). V was clipped by 4 bases and J by 9 bases, with 12 bases between them. This CDR3 has 12 residues. CDR1 and CDR2 (germline): SNHLY, FYNNEI. The CDR3 sequence is CASSVGGARYTF. The DNA for the CDR3 is TGTGCCAGCAGTGTTGGAGGGGCGCGCTACACCTTC.

The V gene is TRBV24-1, the J gene TRBJ2-1, with 7 bases identical to TRBD2. The CDR3 has 14 amino acids. The trim removed 9 bases at V and 6 bases at J, leaving 10 bases unmatched. In germline, CDR1 is KGHDR, CDR2 SFDVKD. CDR3 in DNA: TGTGCCACCGCATCAAGCGGGAACCTCAATGAGCAGTTCTTC. Amino acids: CATASSGNLNEQFF.

The chain couples TRBV9 to TRBJ2-1; 8 bases are a match to TRBD2. The CDR3 totals 15 residues. In germline, CDR1 is SGDLS, CDR2 YYNGEE. Trimming cost V 4 bases and J 9 bases; bases outside gene matches: 12. The CDR3 spells CASSTGGTRGTEQFF. CDR3 nucleotides: TGTGCCAGCAGCACAGGAGGGACTAGAGGCACTGAGCAGTTCTTC.

This clone was recorded only once. The CDR3 sequence: CAWSRGTSGYNEQFF. The DNA of the CDR3 is TGTGCCTGGAGCAGGGGGACTAGCGGCTACAATGAGCAGTTCTTC. The chain couples TRBV30 to TRBJ2-1; 11 bases are a match to TRBD2. J gave up 3 bases and V 3 bases, and 4 bases lay outside the gene matches. This CDR3 spans 15 amino acids. Germline loops: CDR1 GTSNPN, CDR2 SVGIG (reference sequence).

The chain uses TRBV5-1 and TRBJ1-4; 10 bases agree with TRBD1. V was pared by 3 bases and J by 8 bases, with 7 bases of the junction left unmatched. CDR1 SGHRS and CDR2 YFSETQ come from the germline V gene. The CDR3 sequence is 15 residues long. The CDR3 here is CASSYSSGQGEKLFF. The CDR3 DNA follows: TGCGCCAGCAGCTATAGTTCGGGACAGGGGGAAAAACTGTTTTTT.

The genes are TRBV5-6 and TRBJ2-7; possible D gene TRBD1, 6 bases. Germline CDR1 SGHDT, CDR2 YYEEEE. With 4 bases removed from V and 3 bases from J, the gap between germline ends came to 14 bases. The CDR3 sequence is 14 residues long. The CDR3 nucleotides are TGTGCCAGCAGCCTTAGGGGGACGGGCTACGAGCAGTACTTC. Translation: CASSLRGTGYEQYF. The full variable domain, completed using reference TRBV5-6 and TRBJ2-7, is DAGVTQSPTHLIKTRGQQVTLRCSPKSGHDTVSWYQQALGQGPQFIFQYYEEEERQRGNFPDRFSGHQFPNYSSELNVNALLLGDSALYLCASSLRGTGYEQYFGPGTRLTVT.

In its sample, this clone was seen a few times. This rearrangement joins TRBV7-2 to TRBJ1-1; TRBD1 is a possible D gene (6 bases). The length of the CDR3 is 17 residues. Germline CDR1 SGHTA, CDR2 FQGNSA. The V and J ends lost 5 bases and 1 base respectively, with 20 bases between them. This CDR3 is CASSLIPTQDRNTEAFF. The DNA for the CDR3 is TGTGCCAGCAGCCTCATACCTACACAGGACAGGAACACTGAAGCTTTCTTT.